This entry lists 5 T cell receptor beta chains sequenced from one sample in a study of shared clonotypes between healthy human individuals. TCRdb's table, derived via immunoSEQ multiplex PCR, lists solely in-frame clones and lacks some. The sample has about 1 million clones; about 74% are singletons. The sample was memory CD4+ T cells sorted from blood. As to subset: CD45RA-negative fraction. These receptors were collected from a man between 18 and 29 years old in good health.

The gene calls are TRBV6-5 and TRBJ2-5, with a possible D match to TRBD2 (5 bases). Germline V gene sequence: CDR1 MNHEY, CDR2 SVGAGI. CDR3 size: 13 residues. The germline V and J ends were trimmed by 8 bases and 4 bases, with 14 bases remaining between them. CDR3 loop: CASSNLAGETQYF. The CDR3 DNA reads as TGTGCCAGCTCCAATCTAGCTGGAGAGACCCAGTACTTC.

The rearrangement links TRBV2 to TRBJ2-1, with 7 bases that match TRBD1. The length of the CDR3 is 14 residues. The J segment lost 8 bases and the V segment lost 1 base, leaving 5 bases of the junction unmatched. Germline assignment: CDR1 SNHLY and CDR2 FYNNEI. The CDR3 bases are TGTGCCAGCAGTGAAGATAGGGGGCGGGATGAGCAGTTCTTC. It codes for CASSEDRGRDEQFF.

V usage is TRBV5-1 and J usage is TRBJ2-2; D call uncertain. There are 17 residues in the CDR3. The germline CDR1 and CDR2 sequences are SGHRS and YFSETQ. V lost 3 bases and J 1 base, leaving 16 bases between the germline ends. The CDR3 here is CASSSASAVGNTGELFF. In DNA, the CDR3 is TGCGCCAGCAGCTCCGCCAGCGCGGTAGGGAACACCGGGGAGCTGTTTTTT.

This clone appeared once. The V and J genes are TRBV29-1 and TRBJ2-7, with 10 positions matching TRBD2. Trimming at V came to 7 bases and at J to 4 bases, leaving 7 bases not matched to a gene. CDR1 and CDR2 from the germline V gene are SQVTM and ANQGSEA. This CDR3 is 13 amino acids long. CDR3 residues: CSAELAGRYEQYF. CDR3 coding DNA: TGCAGCGCGGAACTAGCGGGACGATACGAGCAGTACTTC.

This sequence joins TRBV5-1 and TRBJ2-7; 11 nucleotides agree with TRBD2. Germline CDR1 reads SGHRS; CDR2 reads YFSETQ. The CDR3 covers 16 residues. V was pared by 2 bases and J by 7 bases, with 11 bases of the junction left unmatched. For the CDR3, the DNA is TGCGCCAGCAGCTTTCTTAGCGGGGGGGCTTCGGGAGAGCAGTACTTC. Its translation: CASSFLSGGASGEQYF. The full variable domain, in which reference TRBV5-1 and TRBJ2-7 provide the parts outside the CDR3, is KAGVTQTPRYLIKTRGQQVTLSCSPISGHRSVSWYQQTPGQGLQFLFEYFSETQRNKGNFPGRFSGRQFSNSRSEMNVSTLELGDSALYLCASSFLSGGASGEQYFGPGTRLTVT.